This is a list of T cell receptor beta chains from one sample in a study of vaccination and CD4 T cells after COVID-19. MiXCR was run by TCRdb on the PCR reads, yielding one entry per CDR3 protein. This sample has about 15,000 distinct CDR3 sequences, with roughly 60% found just once. These receptors have no known antigen. The sequencing used CD4+ T cells from blood, cultured in vitro, collected after SARS-CoV-2 vaccination. The receptors here all came from a human donor who had recovered from COVID-19. The CDR3 runs from the conserved cysteine through the conserved F or W. The D gene is left open where the match is weak. Clone size is given for some rows only: seen once, a few or many times, or a class if the clone is expanded.

>TRBJ1-1|TRBV7-2|-|-
CASSPTQEVAFF
TGTGCCAGCAGCCCGACGCAGGAGGTGGCTTTCTTT
>TRBJ1-5|TRBV24-1|-|few
CATSGAGSGQPQHF
TGTGCCACCAGTGGAGCAGGGTCGGGTCAGCCCCAGCATTTT
>TRBJ2-3|TRBV20-1|TRBD2|-
CSANDPSGKITDTQYF
TGCAGTGCTAATGATCCTAGCGGGAAGATCACAGATACGCAGTATTTT
>TRBJ2-3|TRBV15|-|few
CATSRDGRPDTQYF
TGTGCCACCAGCAGAGATGGTAGGCCAGATACGCAGTATTTT
>TRBJ1-2|TRBV7-2|TRBD1|-
CASSRTGGTLYGYTF
TGTGCCAGCAGCCGGACAGGGGGAACCCTCTATGGCTACACCTTC
>TRBJ2-5|TRBV10-1|-|once
CASLAGVAGDYETQYF
TGCGCCAGCTTAGCCGGGGTGGCAGGGGATTATGAGACCCAGTACTTC
>TRBJ2-7|TRBV2|-|-
CASGQLSYEQYF
TGTGCCAGTGGACAGTTATCCTACGAGCAGTACTTC
>TRBJ2-7|TRBV11-2|-|-
CASSLDLRAPYEQYF
TGTGCCAGCAGCTTAGATCTCAGGGCCCCCTACGAGCAGTACTTC
>TRBJ2-7|TRBV24-1|TRBD1|once
CATSGTGDLAEQYF
TGTGCCACCAGTGGGACAGGGGATCTCGCCGAGCAGTACTTC
>TRBJ1-2|TRBV30|TRBD1|-
CAWREGTGAYGYTF
TGTGCCTGGAGGGAAGGGACAGGGGCCTATGGCTACACCTTC
>TRBJ1-2|TRBV20-1|-|few
CSARRQDGYGYTF
TGCAGTGCTAGAAGGCAGGACGGCTATGGCTACACCTTC
>TRBJ1-2|TRBV20-1|-|-
CSARDSRTTYGYTF
TGCAGTGCTAGAGATTCTAGGACAACCTATGGCTACACCTTC
>TRBJ2-7|TRBV10-2|-|-
CASSELARREQYF
TGCGCCAGCAGTGAACTAGCTCGTCGCGAGCAGTACTTC
>TRBJ2-7|TRBV7-9|-|-
CASSPSGLSYEQYF
TGTGCCAGCAGCCCATCAGGGTTATCCTACGAGCAGTACTTC
>TRBJ2-1|TRBV12-3/TRBV12-4|TRBD1|once
CASSPGTGYNEQFF
TGTGCCAGCAGTCCTGGGACAGGGTACAATGAGCAGTTCTTC
>TRBJ2-3|TRBV6-1|TRBD2|-
CASSPNSGVLMAQYF
TGTGCCAGCAGTCCGAATAGCGGGGTCCTTATGGCGCAGTATTTT
>TRBJ2-2|TRBV6-1|-|-
CASSEGSGPTGELFF
TGTGCCAGCAGTGAAGGAAGCGGACCTACCGGGGAGCTGTTTTTT
>TRBJ1-6|TRBV2|-|-
CASTQHSHNSPLHF
TGTGCCAGCACACAGCACTCCCATAATTCACCCCTCCACTTT
>TRBJ2-7|TRBV12-3/TRBV12-4|TRBD2|-
CASSLGRGGAYEQYF
TGTGCCAGCAGTTTAGGTCGCGGGGGGGCCTACGAGCAGTACTTC
>TRBJ2-3|TRBV20-1|-|once
CSGRQEEGTDTQYF
TGCAGTGGTCGGCAGGAGGAGGGTACAGATACGCAGTATTTT
>TRBJ1-5|TRBV28|TRBD1|-
CASSPGGAGQPQHF
TGTGCCAGCAGTCCAGGGGGCGCAGGGCAGCCCCAGCATTTT
>TRBJ2-3|TRBV24-1|-|few
CATSGAGGTDTQYF
TGTGCCACCAGCGGGGCAGGGGGCACAGATACGCAGTATTTT
>TRBJ2-3|TRBV6-5|TRBD1|-
CASSYDRGSDTQYF
TGTGCCAGCAGTTACGACAGGGGATCAGATACGCAGTATTTT
>TRBJ2-1|TRBV19|TRBD2|-
CASSMTSGGIIDEQFF
TGTGCCAGTAGTATGACTAGCGGGGGGATTATTGATGAGCAGTTCTTC
>TRBJ2-3|TRBV19|-|-
CASSPGASTDTQYF
TGTGCCAGTAGCCCCGGGGCCAGCACAGATACGCAGTATTTT
>TRBJ1-1|TRBV12-3/TRBV12-4|-|-
CASSLVANTEAFF
TGTGCCAGCAGTTTAGTGGCGAACACTGAAGCTTTCTTT
>TRBJ2-5|TRBV7-2|TRBD2|-
CASSSDYRTSGQETQYF
TGTGCCAGCAGCTCGGATTACCGGACTAGCGGCCAAGAGACCCAGTACTTC
>TRBJ2-3|TRBV7-2|-|few
CASRQQGFPQYF
TGTGCCAGCAGACAACAGGGATTCCCGCAGTATTTT
>TRBJ1-6|TRBV20-1|-|-
CSAMSRANSPLHF
TGCAGTGCTATGTCCAGGGCCAATTCACCCCTCCACTTT
>TRBJ1-1|TRBV7-3|-|-
CASSLSRNTEAFF
TGTGCCAGCAGCTTATCAAGGAACACTGAAGCTTTCTTT
>TRBJ1-4|TRBV27|-|-
CASRPQATNEKLFF
TGTGCCAGCAGACCACAGGCAACTAATGAAAAACTGTTTTTT
>TRBJ1-6|TRBV28|-|once
CASNSGGTRHNSPLHF
TGTGCCAGCAACTCGGGGGGAACGAGGCATAATTCACCCCTCCACTTT
>TRBJ1-2|TRBV7-9|-|few
CASSLAGGYTF
TGTGCCAGCAGCTTAGCCGGGGGCTACACCTTC
>TRBJ2-2|TRBV28|TRBD2|-
CASRNILLAGGHTGELFF
TGTGCCAGCAGAAACATTCTACTAGCGGGAGGTCACACCGGGGAGCTGTTTTTT
>TRBJ2-3|TRBV12-3/TRBV12-4|-|once
CASSMGTGTESTDTQYF
TGTGCCAGCAGTATGGGTACCGGGACGGAAAGCACAGATACGCAGTATTTT
>TRBJ1-2|TRBV6-2/TRBV6-3|TRBD1|-
CASSHRQGPNYGYTF
TGTGCCAGCAGCCACCGACAGGGCCCTAACTATGGCTACACCTTC
>TRBJ1-1|TRBV20-1|-|-
CSARDRTLSSEAFF
TGCAGTGCTAGAGATCGGACTCTGAGCAGTGAAGCTTTCTTT
>TRBJ1-1|TRBV9|-|-
CASSLRDGGTEAFF
TGTGCCAGCAGTTTGAGGGACGGTGGCACTGAAGCTTTCTTT
>TRBJ1-3|TRBV19|-|-
CATISSGNTIYF
TGTGCCACCATCAGCTCTGGAAACACCATATATTTT
>TRBJ2-7|TRBV18|-|medium-sized
CASSDSSYEQYF
TGTGCCAGCTCCGATTCATCCTACGAGCAGTACTTC
>TRBJ1-1|TRBV7-8|-|few
CASSLAGQAEAFF
TGTGCCAGCAGCTTAGCAGGGCAGGCCGAAGCTTTCTTT
>TRBJ1-5|TRBV19|-|few
CASSPRTELPGNQPQHF
TGTGCCAGTAGTCCGAGGACGGAGCTCCCAGGCAATCAGCCCCAGCATTTT
>TRBJ2-5|TRBV14|-|-
CASSALETQYF
TGTGCCAGCAGCGCCCTGGAGACCCAGTACTTC
>TRBJ1-1|TRBV30|-|-
CAWRPWATVMNTEAFF
TGTGCCTGGAGACCCTGGGCGACAGTTATGAACACTGAAGCTTTCTTT
>TRBJ2-1|TRBV19|TRBD2|-
CASSERGYNEQFF
TGTGCCAGTAGTGAGCGGGGGTACAATGAGCAGTTCTTC
>TRBJ1-2|TRBV19|-|few
CASSLGAGSKGYTF
TGTGCCAGTAGTCTTGGGGCTGGATCCAAGGGCTACACCTTC
>TRBJ1-5|TRBV20-1|TRBD1|few
CSATGTDSNQPQHF
TGCAGTGCTACCGGGACAGATAGCAATCAGCCCCAGCATTTT
>TRBJ1-1|TRBV25-1|TRBD1|-
CASRGQGEKGSEAFF
TGTGCCAGCAGAGGACAGGGGGAGAAGGGATCTGAAGCTTTCTTT
>TRBJ1-2|TRBV6-1|-|few
CATYTGSISGYTF
TGTGCCACCTATACAGGGAGTATCTCTGGCTACACCTTC
>TRBJ2-7|TRBV19|-|-
CASSIPGTQGEQYF
TGTGCCAGTAGTATCCCGGGGACCCAGGGCGAGCAGTACTTC
>TRBJ2-1|TRBV2|-|-
CASGGPSSYNEQFF
TGTGCCAGCGGGGGGCCGAGCTCCTACAATGAGCAGTTCTTC
>TRBJ1-2|TRBV19|-|-
CASNFVQGQGYTF
TGTGCCAGTAACTTTGTGCAGGGTCAAGGCTACACCTTC
>TRBJ1-6|TRBV20-1|-|-
CSARLEAAYNSPLHF
TGCAGTGCTAGGCTGGAGGCCGCCTATAATTCACCCCTCCACTTT
>TRBJ2-6|TRBV7-8|TRBD2|-
CASSSKLLAVNSGANVLTF
TGTGCCAGCAGCTCTAAACTACTAGCGGTTAACTCTGGGGCCAACGTCCTGACTTTC
>TRBJ2-5|TRBV7-2|-|few
CASSTDFSTQYF
TGTGCCAGCAGCACGGACTTTTCGACCCAGTACTTC